This T cell receptor (beta chain) was obtained from a study of blood T cell repertoires in COVID-19. Across the whole study: The United States, Italy and Spain provided the acute and convalescent COVID-19 samples. PBMCs, B-cell-depleted T cells, or T cells were the source of the cDNA or gDNA that made up the material.

Trimming removed 3 bases at V and 6 bases at J, with 11 bases between. CDR1 is MDHEN and CDR2 is SYDVKM in the germline V gene. The CDR3 has 13 residues. In the study's own analysis: Estimation of nucleated cell counts relied on the amplification of reference gene primers. Here immunoSEQ multiplex PCR was the method, and the copy in TCRdb shows in-frame clones only, minus some. That table is the source of V, J and clone size, and D and trimming were worked out from the DNA. Of approximately 14,000 clones detected, less than 90% appear once; the ten largest clones hold roughly a third. This clone is a singleton in its sample.

This chain links TRBV28 with TRBJ1-1; a weak D match, TRBD1 (6 bases). This TCR derives from a man in his fifties or sixties with active COVID-19. Sequenced sample: peripheral blood. The CDR3 DNA is TGTGCCAGCAGTTTTCGGCAGGGGTCTGAAGCTTTCTTT. It translates to CASSFRQGSEAFF.